A single T cell receptor (beta chain) is shown here with its context. Its cognate antigen has yet to be identified. No base quality information exists; no much larger clone differs at one position. The receptor library was made with the immunoSEQ multiplex PCR assay. The original pipeline was this. To diagnose cytomegalovirus status from the catalog of TCR beta chain sequences, a statistical classification framework was built. TCRdb took over this immuneACCESS table, retaining in-frame rearrangements with V and J assigned. Such tables are incomplete; in checked studies, under half of the missing clones stem from an unresolved V gene, and the remainder is unexplained. V, J and clone size were drawn from that table, and D and trimming were deduced from the DNA. The sample table lists 100,000 to 120,000 clones, more than 70% of them with a count of one. In total, the top ten clones hold under 2% of the sample.

The donors were included in the validation cohort of 90 to 150 subjects, a group kept apart from the 666-subject first cohort. Measured from the cysteine to the phenylalanine, the CDR3 is 16 residues long. The read is trimmed to its CDR3 DNA, 48 bases read in frame from base 1. V ends up 1 base short and J 5 bases short, with an unmatched junction base count of 7. Via the germline V gene, CDR1 is SGHTA and CDR2 FQGTGA. The sample comes from a study of cytomegalovirus exposure and HLA in healthy donors (dated 2017 in TCRdb). Describing the broader study: According to a later analysis, one platform produced both the roughly 120 validation repertoires and the approximately 600 repertoires of the first cohort. In addition to the first cohort of roughly 700 subjects, a separate validation cohort of 120 different subjects was used. To predict cytomegalovirus infection status, the study brought together high-throughput TCR immunosequencing, statistical association of individual TCRs with disease status, and machine learning. The study aimed to test whether cataloging public T cell receptors could reveal signatures of past pathogen exposure. What the work shows at the level of the full study, not this receptor alone: In vitro tests confirmed that a few of the cytomegalovirus-associated TCR beta chains recognize cytomegalovirus antigens. Of the cluster scores, approximately 94% were above 0 in a later analysis, which found that TCRs clustered in the first cohort also tended to co-occur in the 120 validation repertoires. The validation cohort had no HLA typing available for a later analysis, so co-occurrence within that cohort was assessed over all 120 repertoires. The study listed approximately 150 TCR beta chains as associated with cytomegalovirus. The classifier was reported to diagnose cytomegalovirus status with high specificity and sensitivity in both the original and validation cohorts. While some public TCRs were present in many individuals, most TCR sequences turned up only very rarely across donors. The authors suggested that the approach could potentially be extended to other disease states and immunological phenotypes.

This TCR was sampled from a woman aged 18-29 years in good health and CMV-seronegative. Specimen: PBMCs. This chain is built from TRBV7-3 and TRBJ2-2, and 7 junctional nucleotides match TRBD1. The CDR3 protein is CASSLRQGSNTGELFF. DNA sequence: TGTGCCAGCAGCTTAAGACAGGGAAGCAATACCGGGGAGCTGTTTTTT.